This T cell receptor (beta chain) appears in the sequencing data of a study of beta chain features in type 1 diabetes. Every isolated RNA sample was fully reverse transcribed, so sequencing captured expressed TCRB transcripts. Assay used: immunoSEQ multiplex PCR; TCRdb lists only in-frame clones, some missing. The table lists roughly 250,000 clones, 55% to 70% of them singletons. About this clone: What it binds is not known.

Findings and caveats of the study: Sequencing of cDNA might inflate the share of cells that strongly express TCR. Among patients with Type 1 diabetes, TCRB CDR3s were moderately but significantly shorter in every one of the four CD4+ subsets.

CD45RO/CCR7/CD25/CD127/CD95/CD27 separated CD4+ naive, central memory, regulatory and stem cell-like memory cells by sorting. The TCR originated in a man between 25 and 39 years old in good health. The sequencing input was naive CD4+ T cells from blood.

The CDR3 DNA sequence: TGTGCCAGCCTGGGGATCCAGACAGGCTACACCTTC. Its protein product is CASLGIQTGYTF. The V and J genes are TRBV28 and TRBJ1-2; no clear D. V dropped 8 bases and J dropped 8 bases, with 15 bases sitting between them. The CDR3 loop spans 12 amino acids. CDR1 is MDHEN, CDR2 SYDVKM, per germline.